The 29 T cell receptor beta chains below all came from one sample that was sequenced in a study of spatial heterogeneity in lung cancer. Study-wide results and limits: Tumor mutation counts were tracked by expanded intratumoral alpha and beta TCR counts.

Time point of the sample: sample taken at primary tumor resection. These receptors' targets are unknown. TCRdb analysed the 5' RACE reads with MiXCR anew, one entry per CDR3 protein. The table includes about 9,600 distinct CDR3 sequences, roughly 6.8% detected once. The specimen was lung tumor tissue, collected at surgery. These receptors were obtained from a male donor with early-stage non-small cell lung cancer.

In this sample, this clonotype is medium-sized. The chain uses TRBV20-1 and TRBJ1-1; 7 positions match TRBD1. In germline, CDR1 is DFQATT, CDR2 SNEGSKA (reference sequence). The CDR3 sequence is 15 residues long. With 1 base clipped from V and 1 base from J, the junction kept 6 bases outside the gene matches. The CDR3 loop reads CSARVYGQANTEAFF. Written as DNA, the CDR3 is TGCAGTGCTAGAGTTTACGGACAGGCGAACACTGAAGCTTTCTTT.

This clonotype was picked up a small number of times. The V and J genes are TRBV6-2 or TRBV6-3 and TRBJ2-5, with a possible D match to TRBD1 (6 bases). CDR1 is MNHEY and CDR2 is SVGEGT in the germline V gene. This CDR3 contains 12 residues. Trimming took off 6 bases at V and 3 bases at J, with 8 bases between the two ends. In DNA form, the CDR3 reads TGTGCCAGCAGCCCAGGGGAAGAGACCCAGTACTTC. This encodes CASSPGEETQYF.

Relative to its sample, this clonotype is medium-sized (0.01 to 0.1%). The CDR3 spells CASSFLPGVYNEQFF. The CDR3 DNA is TGTGCCAGCAGCTTTTTACCTGGGGTCTACAATGAGCAGTTCTTC. The chain is built from TRBV7-6 and TRBJ2-1; no clear D gene. Trimming took off 3 bases at V and 3 bases at J, with 12 bases between the two ends. CDR1 SGHVS and CDR2 FNYEAQ come from the germline V gene. The CDR3 is 15 residues long.

This clonotype was detected ten times or more. This chain links TRBV20-1 with TRBJ1-1, with a possible D match to TRBD1 (6 bases). The CDR3 covers 12 residues. Germline V gene data show CDR1 as DFQATT and CDR2 as SNEGSKA (reference sequence). The V gene lost 6 bases and the J gene lost 3 bases, with 11 bases spanning the gap. The CDR3 nucleotides read TGCAGTGCACAGAGGGGGTACACTGAAGCTTTCTTT. Translating gives CSAQRGYTEAFF.

By share of the sample, this clonotype is medium-sized. This rearrangement joins TRBV29-1 to TRBJ2-3, with 8 bases identical to TRBD1. Germline V CDR1 and CDR2: SQVTM, ANQGSEA. J gave up 2 bases and V 4 bases, and 11 bases lay outside the gene matches. The CDR3 length is 16 residues. The CDR3 nucleotides read TGCAGCGTTGTTGGAGCCACGGACAGGGCCACAGATACGCAGTATTTT. It is translated as CSVVGATDRATDTQYF.

The rearrangement uses TRBV10-3 and TRBJ1-1; 7 nucleotides align to TRBD1. The CDR3 runs 14 residues. Looked up from germline, CDR1 is ENHRY and CDR2 is SYGVKD. Losses at the gene ends were 7 bases for V and 3 bases for J; bases not matched to a gene: 8. Written as DNA, the CDR3 is TGTGCCATCAAGCCGACAGGGAGGGACACTGAAGCTTTCTTT. It translates to CAIKPTGRDTEAFF.

This clonotype came up a few times. The chain links TRBV4-2 to TRBJ1-6; D perhaps matches TRBD1 (6 bases). CDR3 length: 15 amino acids. Germline V gene sequence: CDR1 LGHNA, CDR2 YNFKEQ. V gave up 1 base and J gave up 6 bases, with 10 bases separating them. The CDR3 spells CASSQGSRGNSPLHF. CDR3 nucleotide sequence: TGTGCCAGCAGCCAAGGGAGCAGGGGTAATTCACCCCTCCACTTT.

Many counts were recorded for this clonotype. The rearrangement links TRBV27 to TRBJ2-7; 9 bases align to TRBD1. The CDR3 runs to 16 residues. V dropped 3 bases and J dropped 4; count of bases not matched to a gene: 10. CDR1 and CDR2 from the germline V gene are MNHEY and SMNVEV (reference sequence). The CDR3 nucleotides are TGTGCCAGCAGTTTCTTTGGGACAGGGAGTTTGTACGAGCAGTACTTC. This gives the protein CASSFFGTGSLYEQYF.

The rearrangement links TRBV9 to TRBJ2-2, with D possibly matching TRBD2 (5 bases). Germline CDR1 is SGDLS and CDR2 is YYNGEE. The CDR3 is 17 residues long. Trimming took off 3 bases at V and 0 bases at J, with 15 bases between the two ends. Here the CDR3 DNA reads TGTGCCAGCAGCGCAAGGAGAGGGATTTCGAACACCGGGGAGCTGTTTTTT. Amino acid sequence: CASSARRGISNTGELFF.

This clonotype was observed many times. The CDR3 sequence is CASSVQGHNSPLHF. The CDR3 coding sequence is TGTGCCAGCAGTGTACAGGGTCATAATTCACCCCTCCACTTT. The chain uses TRBV27 and TRBJ1-6, with TRBD1 as a possible D gene (6 bases). The CDR3 has 14 residues. CDR1 and CDR2 (germline): MNHEY, SMNVEV (reference sequence). The V end lost 5 bases, the J end lost 5 bases, and 10 bases lay between the germline ends.

This clonotype was found many times. The chain links TRBV14 to TRBJ1-4, with D possibly being TRBD1 (6 bases). This CDR3 spans 15 amino acids. Per the germline V gene, CDR1 is SGHDN and CDR2 is FVKESK. V lost 3 bases and J lost 2, with 10 bases in between. The CDR3: CASSHRGSTNEKLFF. CDR3 bases: TGTGCCAGCAGCCATAGGGGGTCGACTAATGAAAAACTGTTTTTT.

This clonotype was counted at least ten times. The chain links TRBV2 to TRBJ2-6; TRBD1 or TRBD2 may be the D gene (5 bases each). CDR1 and CDR2 (germline): SNHLY, FYNNEI. V was clipped by 7 bases and J by 1 base, with 14 bases between them. The CDR3 totals 16 residues. CDR3 sequence reads: CASNRDQMSGANVLTF. Here the CDR3 DNA reads TGTGCCAGCAATAGGGACCAGATGTCTGGGGCCAACGTCCTGACTTTC.

In its sample, this clonotype was seen many times. V gene TRBV7-2 combines with J gene TRBJ2-3, with D possibly being TRBD1 (6 bases). The CDR3 spans 16 residues. V lost 5 bases, J lost 3 bases, and 18 bases lay in between. The germline V gene has CDR1 SGHTA and CDR2 FQGNSA. The CDR3 bases are TGTGCCAGCAGCCCAATGGACTGGGGGCTAACAGATACGCAGTATTTT. Translated, it gives CASSPMDWGLTDTQYF.

This clonotype was found a few times. The rearrangement joins TRBV4-1 to TRBJ2-3; unclear D gene. CDR3 size: 14 residues. The V end lost 0 bases, the J end lost 3 bases, and 7 bases lay between the germline ends. Germline values: CDR1 MGHRA, CDR2 YSYEKL. CDR3 nucleotides: TGCGCCAGCAGCCAAGATCCCCGGACAGATACGCAGTATTTT. Its protein is CASSQDPRTDTQYF.

This clonotype has ten or more counts. The rearrangement joins TRBV12-3 or TRBV12-4 to TRBJ1-2; no firm D call. This CDR3 region has 13 residues. V gave up 6 bases and J gave up 2 bases, with 10 bases separating them. In nucleotides, the CDR3 is TGTGCCAGCAGACTCGACGGGAACTATGGCTACACCTTC. The encoded protein is CASRLDGNYGYTF.

This clonotype was observed at least ten times. The chain combines TRBV7-8 with TRBJ1-1; D gene ambiguous. Per germline, CDR1 SGHVS and CDR2 FQNEAQ. This CDR3 contains 15 residues. Trimming shortened V by 2 bases and J by 1 base, and 11 bases separated the two germline ends. The CDR3 loop reads CASSLLVRENTEAFF. In DNA form, the CDR3 reads TGTGCCAGCAGCTTACTGGTCAGAGAGAACACTGAAGCTTTCTTT.

This clonotype was seen at least ten times. This chain connects TRBV16 to TRBJ1-1; D may be TRBD1 (5 bases). There are 14 residues in the CDR3. Germline CDR1 KGHSY, CDR2 FQNENV. Trimming took off 2 bases at V and 6 bases at J, with 13 bases between the two ends. CDR3: CASSQKGRVAEAFF. The CDR3 region has the DNA TGTGCCAGCAGCCAAAAGGGCAGGGTTGCTGAAGCTTTCTTT. The full variable domain, in which reference TRBV16 and TRBJ1-1 provide the parts outside the CDR3, is GEEVAQTPKHLVRGEGQKAKLYCAPIKGHSYVFWYQQVLKNEFKFLISFQNENVFDETGMPKERFSAKCLPNSPCSLEIQATKLEDSAVYFCASSQKGRVAEAFFGQGTRLTVV.

This clonotype turned up a few times. The CDR3 sequence is CASSRPRTAHEQYF. In DNA, the CDR3 is TGTGCCAGCAGCCGGCCGCGGACAGCCCACGAGCAGTACTTC. The rearrangement uses TRBV7-2 and TRBJ2-7, with D possibly TRBD1 on 6 matching bases. CDR3 length: 14 residues. Trimming left V 5 bases short and J 5 bases short, with 16 bases between. CDR1 is SGHTA and CDR2 is FQGNSA in the germline V gene.

The chain is built from TRBV7-6 and TRBJ2-3, with D hard to call. Germline V gives CDR1 SGHVS, CDR2 FNYEAQ. The CDR3 spans 11 residues. V dropped 2 bases and J dropped 6 bases, with 3 bases sitting between them. CDR3 sequence reads: CASSLKDTQYF. CDR3 coding DNA: TGTGCCAGCAGCTTAAAGGATACGCAGTATTTT.

This clonotype was seen repeatedly, ten times or more. The V gene is TRBV18, the J gene TRBJ1-1; D is possibly TRBD1 (6 bases). Germline CDR1 KGHSH, CDR2 LQKENI. Trimming left V 1 base short and J 6 bases short, with 6 bases between. CDR3 length equals 12 residues. The CDR3 sequence: CASSPQGAEAFF. The CDR3 nucleotides are TGTGCCAGCTCACCACAGGGGGCTGAAGCTTTCTTT.

This clonotype came up many times. The chain recombines TRBV6-5 with TRBJ1-4; D possibly corresponds to TRBD1 (5 bases). Germline V gene data show CDR1 as MNHEY and CDR2 as SVGAGI. The CDR3 loop spans 12 amino acids. V dropped 6 bases and J dropped 8 bases, with 10 bases sitting between them. CDR3 region: CASRSGLEKLFF. The CDR3 DNA reads as TGTGCCAGCAGATCGGGGCTGGAAAAACTGTTTTTT.

This clonotype appeared many times. The chain carries TRBV10-1 and TRBJ1-2; no reliable D call. The germline V and J ends were trimmed by 0 bases and 8 bases, with 10 bases remaining between them. Germline V gives CDR1 WNHNN, CDR2 SYGVQD (reference sequence). The CDR3 is made up of 13 amino acids. This CDR3 is CASSESGQDGYTF. The CDR3, as DNA: TGCGCCAGCAGTGAGTCAGGCCAAGACGGCTACACCTTC.

This clonotype showed up many times. This chain connects TRBV20-1 to TRBJ1-5, with TRBD1 as a possible D gene (5 bases). CDR1 is DFQATT and CDR2 is SNEGSKA in the germline V gene (reference sequence). The V end was cut by 5 bases, the J end by 0 bases, with 11 bases between. The CDR3 has 14 residues. The CDR3 sequence is CSAPDSYSNQPQHF. CDR3 in DNA: TGCAGTGCTCCCGACAGCTATAGCAATCAGCCCCAGCATTTT.

This clonotype showed up many times. The rearrangement links TRBV10-3 to TRBJ1-6; 7 bases fit TRBD1. The CDR3 has 16 amino acids. CDR1 and CDR2 from the germline V gene are ENHRY and SYGVKD. V shed 6 bases and J 1 base; nucleotides not matched to a gene: 6. The CDR3 DNA is TGTGCCATCAGGGACCAGACAGGGTCCTATAATTCACCCCTCCACTTT. Amino acids: CAIRDQTGSYNSPLHF.

The CDR3 nucleotides read TGTGCCAGCAGTCTTTTTACCCAGGGGGGCTATGGCTACACCTTC. Translating gives CASSLFTQGGYGYTF. The V and J genes are TRBV7-9 and TRBJ1-2; 7 bases fit TRBD1. Germline values: CDR1 SEHNR, CDR2 FQNEAQ (reference sequence). The CDR3 contains 15 residues. The V and J ends lost 6 bases and 4 bases, in that order; junction bases with no gene match: 11.

This clonotype occurred many times. In DNA, the CDR3 is TGCGCCAGCATGGGGGACTCCTATAATTCACCCCTCCACTTT. Translating it yields CASMGDSYNSPLHF. The chain employs TRBV10-2 and TRBJ1-6, with D tentatively TRBD1 (5 bases). Germline loops: CDR1 WSHSY, CDR2 SAAADI. The CDR3 runs 14 residues. V was trimmed by 7 bases and J by 0 bases, leaving 7 bases between them.

This clonotype was seen at least ten times. The V call is TRBV3-1, the J call TRBJ1-4; 11 bases fit TRBD1. Germline V gives CDR1 LGHDT, CDR2 YNNKEL (reference sequence). This CDR3 region has 16 residues. J gave up 6 bases and V 1 base, and 4 bases lay outside the gene matches. The CDR3 sequence: CASSQVQGQGDEKLFF. CDR3 nucleotides: TGTGCCAGCAGCCAAGTTCAGGGACAGGGGGATGAAAAACTGTTTTTT.

This clonotype occurred many times. This chain joins TRBV18 and TRBJ1-2; no firm D call. The V end lost 6 bases, the J end lost 1 base, and 12 bases lay between the germline ends. The CDR3 is 14 amino acids. Germline-derived CDR1 and CDR2 are KGHSH and LQKENI. The chain's CDR3 is CASSRAANNYGYTF. The CDR3 DNA is TGTGCCAGCTCCCGCGCCGCGAATAACTATGGCTACACCTTC.

This clonotype was counted at least ten times. The V call is TRBV7-3, the J call TRBJ1-2; 10 bases are shared with TRBD1. Germline assignment: CDR1 SGHTA and CDR2 FQGTGA. V shed 4 bases, J shed 4 bases, and the junction held 9 bases outside the gene matches. The CDR3 contains 16 residues. The CDR3 coding sequence is TGTGCCAGCAGCTCCCCCGGGACAGGGGCTTGCTATGGCTACACCTTC. Translating gives CASSSPGTGACYGYTF.